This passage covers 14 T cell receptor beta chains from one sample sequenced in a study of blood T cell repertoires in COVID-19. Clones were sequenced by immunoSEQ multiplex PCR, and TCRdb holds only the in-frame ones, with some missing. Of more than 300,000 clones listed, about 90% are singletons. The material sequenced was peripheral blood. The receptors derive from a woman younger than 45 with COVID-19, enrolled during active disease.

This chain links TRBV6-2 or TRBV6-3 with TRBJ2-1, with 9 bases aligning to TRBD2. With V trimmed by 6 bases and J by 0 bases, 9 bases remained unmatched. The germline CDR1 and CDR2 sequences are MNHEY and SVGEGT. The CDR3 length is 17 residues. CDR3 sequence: CASSPLAGGDSYNEQFF. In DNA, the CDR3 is TGTGCCAGCAGCCCGCTGGCGGGAGGGGACTCCTACAATGAGCAGTTCTTC.

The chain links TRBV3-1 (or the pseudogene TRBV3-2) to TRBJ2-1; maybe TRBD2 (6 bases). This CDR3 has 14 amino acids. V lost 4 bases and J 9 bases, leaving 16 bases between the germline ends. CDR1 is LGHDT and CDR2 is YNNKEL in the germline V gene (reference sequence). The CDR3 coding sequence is TGTGCCAGCAGCCCGGACTACCCTATAAGTGAGCAGTTCTTC. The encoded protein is CASSPDYPISEQFF.

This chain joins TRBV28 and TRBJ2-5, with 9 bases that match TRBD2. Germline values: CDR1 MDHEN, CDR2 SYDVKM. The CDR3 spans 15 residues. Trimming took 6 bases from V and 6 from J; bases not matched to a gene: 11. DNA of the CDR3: TGTGCCAGCAGCCCCTTGTCTAGCGGGATGAAGACCCAGTACTTC. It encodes CASSPLSSGMKTQYF.

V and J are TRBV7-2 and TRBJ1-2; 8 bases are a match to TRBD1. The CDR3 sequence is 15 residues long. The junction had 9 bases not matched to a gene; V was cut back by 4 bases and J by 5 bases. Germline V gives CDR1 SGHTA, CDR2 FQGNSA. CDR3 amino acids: CASSSTGTGGYGYTF. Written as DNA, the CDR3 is TGTGCCAGCAGCTCGACCGGGACAGGTGGATATGGCTACACCTTC.

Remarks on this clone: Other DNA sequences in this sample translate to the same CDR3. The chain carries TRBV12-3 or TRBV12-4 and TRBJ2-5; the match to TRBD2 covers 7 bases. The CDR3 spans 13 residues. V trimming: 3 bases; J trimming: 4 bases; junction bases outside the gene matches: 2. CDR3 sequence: CASSLLAGETQYF. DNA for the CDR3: TGTGCCAGCAGTTTGTTAGCGGGAGAGACCCAGTACTTC.

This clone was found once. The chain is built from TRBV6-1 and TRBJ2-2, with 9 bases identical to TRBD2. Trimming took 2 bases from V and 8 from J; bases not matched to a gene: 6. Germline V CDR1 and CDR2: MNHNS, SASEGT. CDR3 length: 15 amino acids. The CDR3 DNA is TGTGCCAGCAGTGAAACGGGACTAGCTTTGGGGGAGCTGTTTTTT. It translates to CASSETGLALGELFF.

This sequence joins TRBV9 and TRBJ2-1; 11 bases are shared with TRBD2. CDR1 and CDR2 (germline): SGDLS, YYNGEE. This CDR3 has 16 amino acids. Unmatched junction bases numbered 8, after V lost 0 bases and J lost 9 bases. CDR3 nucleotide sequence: TGTGCCAGCAGCGTAGGAAGTAGCGGGAGGGTCTCTGAGCAGTTCTTC. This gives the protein CASSVGSSGRVSEQFF.

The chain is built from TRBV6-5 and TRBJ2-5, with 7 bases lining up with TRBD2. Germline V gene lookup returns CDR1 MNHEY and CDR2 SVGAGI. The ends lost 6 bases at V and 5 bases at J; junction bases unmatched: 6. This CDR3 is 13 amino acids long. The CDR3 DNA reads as TGTGCCAGCAGACTAGCGCGACTGGAGACCCAGTACTTC. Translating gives CASRLARLETQYF.

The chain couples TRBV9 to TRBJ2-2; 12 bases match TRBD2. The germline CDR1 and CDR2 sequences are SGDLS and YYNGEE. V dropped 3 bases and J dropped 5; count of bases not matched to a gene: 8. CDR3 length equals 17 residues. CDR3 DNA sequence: TGTGCCAGCAGCGCTCTCACTAGCGGGAGGTATACCGGGGAGCTGTTTTTT. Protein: CASSALTSGRYTGELFF. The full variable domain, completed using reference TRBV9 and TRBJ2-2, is DSGVTQTPKHLITATGQRVTLRCSPRSGDLSVYWYQQSLDQGLQFLIQYYNGEERAKGNILERFSAQQFPDLHSELNLSSLELGDSALYFCASSALTSGRYTGELFFGEGSRLTVL.

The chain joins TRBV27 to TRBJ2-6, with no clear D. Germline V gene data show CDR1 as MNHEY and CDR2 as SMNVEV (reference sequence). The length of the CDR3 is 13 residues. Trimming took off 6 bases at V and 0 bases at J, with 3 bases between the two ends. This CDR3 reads CASRYSGANVLTF. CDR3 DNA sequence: TGTGCCAGCAGGTACTCTGGGGCCAACGTCCTGACTTTC.

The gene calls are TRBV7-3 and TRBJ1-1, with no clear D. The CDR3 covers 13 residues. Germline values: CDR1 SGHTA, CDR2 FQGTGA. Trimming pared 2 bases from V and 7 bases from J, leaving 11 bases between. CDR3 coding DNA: TGTGCCAGCAGCTTAGATCGGGGTAGTGAAGCTTTCTTT. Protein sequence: CASSLDRGSEAFF.

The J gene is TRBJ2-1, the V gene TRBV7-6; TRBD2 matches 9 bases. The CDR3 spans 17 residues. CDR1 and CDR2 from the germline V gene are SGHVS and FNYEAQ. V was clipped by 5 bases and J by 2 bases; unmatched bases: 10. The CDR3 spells CASSPRAASGAYNEQFF. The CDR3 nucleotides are TGTGCCAGCAGCCCGCGGGCCGCTAGCGGGGCCTACAATGAGCAGTTCTTC.

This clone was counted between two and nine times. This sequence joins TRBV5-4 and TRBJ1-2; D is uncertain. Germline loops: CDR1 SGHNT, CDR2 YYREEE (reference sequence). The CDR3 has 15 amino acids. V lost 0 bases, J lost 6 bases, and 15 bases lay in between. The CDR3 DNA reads TGTGCCAGCAGCTTGGTGTCAGGTCCCGGGGATGGCTACACCTTC. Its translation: CASSLVSGPGDGYTF.

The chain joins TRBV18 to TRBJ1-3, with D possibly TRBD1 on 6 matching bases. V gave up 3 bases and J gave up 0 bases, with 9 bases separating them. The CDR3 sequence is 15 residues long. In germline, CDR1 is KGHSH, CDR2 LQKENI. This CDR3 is CASSPGTPSGNTIYF. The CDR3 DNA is TGTGCCAGCTCACCCGGGACACCCTCTGGAAACACCATATATTTT.